A single sample gave rise to the 4 T cell receptor beta chains below, sequenced in a study of T cell responses to AZD1222 COVID-19 vaccine. Libraries were prepared by immunoSEQ multiplex PCR; TCRdb keeps only in-frame clonotypes and omits some of them. The sample holds 150,000 to 200,000 clones; 90% to 95% are singletons and the top ten take 2% to 2.5%. This specimen consisted of peripheral blood, obtained on day 0 of AZD1222 vaccination. These receptors all stem from an adult in good health.

The rearrangement uses TRBV14 and TRBJ2-7; 8 nucleotides agree with TRBD1. The junction had 6 bases not matched to a gene; V was cut back by 0 bases and J by 2 bases. Per germline, CDR1 SGHDN and CDR2 FVKESK. The CDR3 sequence is 16 residues long. CDR3 in amino acids: CASSQDLRGRAYEQYF. The CDR3 nucleotides are TGTGCCAGCAGCCAAGATCTCAGGGGGCGAGCCTACGAGCAGTACTTC.

The gene calls are TRBV5-6 and TRBJ2-2; TRBD1 matches 8 bases. Germline assignment: CDR1 SGHDT and CDR2 YYEEEE. The CDR3 consists of 15 residues. The trim removed 3 bases at V and 6 bases at J, leaving 7 bases unmatched. The CDR3 spells CASSWTGTRAGELFF. In DNA, the CDR3 is TGTGCCAGCAGCTGGACAGGGACCCGTGCCGGGGAGCTGTTTTTT.

The rearrangement links TRBV29-1 to TRBJ2-3; D remains ambiguous. This CDR3 comprises 11 residues. The germline CDR1 and CDR2 sequences are SQVTM and ANQGSEA. With 5 bases removed from V and 2 bases from J, the gap between germline ends came to 5 bases. The CDR3 region has the DNA TGCAGCGTTTCCCTCACAGATACGCAGTATTTT. Amino acids: CSVSLTDTQYF.

The CDR3 region has the DNA TGTGCCAGCAGCGTAGGGGCAGGGGGCGCCGACTATGGCTACACCTTC. It translates to CASSVGAGGADYGYTF. The J gene is TRBJ1-2, the V gene TRBV9, with TRBD1 identical over 8 bases. Trimming at V came to 0 bases and at J to 3 bases, leaving 7 bases not matched to a gene. Germline lookup yields CDR1 SGDLS and CDR2 YYNGEE. The CDR3 covers 16 residues.